Sequencing of this TCR beta chain was carried out in a study of blood T cell repertoires in COVID-19. The overall study: The samples span acute and convalescent COVID-19 from the United States, Italy and Spain. The cDNA or gDNA used as material had been derived from T cells, B-cell-depleted T cells, or PBMCs.

In the original workflow: Estimates of nucleated cell counts were drawn from the amplification of reference gene primers. TCRdb's copy holds only in-frame clones and misses some; the assay was immunoSEQ multiplex PCR. That table supplies the V and J calls and clone size; D and trimming were determined from the DNA. This table holds about 480,000 clones, around 90% found once. The Seattle patients, enrolled during active infection, were followed longitudinally. This clone was detected only a few times. The sequenced sample was peripheral blood. This clonotype was obtained from a woman between 45 and 65 years old with COVID-19, enrolled during active disease.

The CDR3 DNA reads TGCAGTGCTAGTACTCCCAACCTTCCTAATTCACCCCTCCACTTT. Translating gives CSASTPNLPNSPLHF. The chain uses TRBV20-1 and TRBJ1-6; D is unresolved. Germline CDR1 and CDR2: DFQATT and SNEGSKA (reference sequence). The CDR3 spans 15 residues. V lost 3 bases, J lost 6 bases, and 15 bases lay in between.